The 16 T cell receptor beta chains below were found in one sample sequenced in a study of monozygotic twins with inflammatory bowel disease. TCRdb re-called the 5' RACE reads; one entry per CDR3 protein, DNA not given. In total, the table holds approximately 380,000 distinct CDR3 sequences. The material sequenced was blood. The receptors come from a human donor with ulcerative colitis or Crohn's disease, or a healthy co-twin of an affected twin (not recorded which).

The CDR3 reads CASSEYRWDTEAFF. V gene TRBV25-1 combines with J gene TRBJ1-1. This CDR3 region has 14 residues. CDR1 and CDR2 from the germline V gene are MGHDK and SYGVNS.

V is TRBV29-1 and J is TRBJ2-1; TCRdb's assignment of TRBD2 cannot be checked, as there is no DNA. The germline V gene has CDR1 SQVTM and CDR2 ANQGSEA. CDR3 length: 15 amino acids. CDR3 amino acids: CSVEIGTSGGSEQFF.

The genes are TRBV6-1 and TRBJ1-5; TCRdb's D call, TRBD1, is unchecked because there is no DNA. In germline, CDR1 is MNHNS, CDR2 SASEGT. This CDR3 spans 14 amino acids. The chain's CDR3 is CASILQGIGQPQHF.

V gene TRBV5-5 combines with J gene TRBJ1-5; TCRdb's D gene call, TRBD1, goes unchecked for lack of DNA. This CDR3 comprises 13 residues. The germline V gene encodes CDR1 SGHKS and CDR2 YYEKEE (reference sequence). The chain's CDR3 is CASSAQGDQPQHF.

The chain recombines TRBV20-1 with TRBJ2-5; checking the TCRdb D call of TRBD1 is not possible without DNA. Germline CDR1 DFQATT, CDR2 SNEGSKA (reference sequence). This CDR3 contains 13 residues. CDR3 residues: CSASEDTPETQYF.

The chain employs TRBV5-1 and TRBJ2-5. The CDR3 has 12 residues. Germline loops: CDR1 SGHRS, CDR2 YFSETQ. CDR3 residues: CASSEREETQYF.

V is TRBV12-3 or TRBV12-4 and J is TRBJ2-7. The CDR3 length is 14 residues. This CDR3 is CASSKRDSTYEQYF.

CDR3 sequence: CASSFQGGYSGANVLTF. The gene calls are TRBV5-6 and TRBJ2-6; TCRdb names TRBD2, which stays unverified in the absence of DNA. Germline loops: CDR1 SGHDT, CDR2 YYEEEE. The CDR3 is 17 amino acids.

The chain combines TRBV5-1 with TRBJ2-3. The CDR3 is 16 amino acids. The V gene's germline CDR1 is SGHRS and CDR2 YFSETQ. CDR3 sequence reads: CASSLSQPGGADTQYF.

The V call is TRBV5-4, the J call TRBJ2-1; TCRdb reports TRBD1, a call that lacks DNA to check it against. This CDR3 has 14 residues. The germline CDR1 and CDR2 sequences are SGHNT and YYREEE (reference sequence). CDR3 sequence: CASSLPGARNEQFF.

J is TRBJ1-6 and V is TRBV4-3; TCRdb selects TRBD1, and the lack of DNA leaves this call unchecked. Germline V lookup: CDR1 LGHNA, CDR2 YSLEER. The CDR3 has 15 amino acids. CDR3 in amino acids: CASSRDRGANSPLHF.

V gene TRBV3-1 combines with J gene TRBJ1-4. This CDR3 region has 16 residues. Germline-derived CDR1 and CDR2 are LGHDT and YNNKEL (reference sequence). CDR3 amino acids: CASSQEGWALGEKLFF. The whole variable domain, filled in from reference TRBV3-1 and TRBJ1-4, reads DTAVSQTPKYLVTQMGNDKSIKCEQNLGHDTMYWYKQDSKKFLKIMFSYNNKELIINETVPNRFSPKSPDKAHLNLHINSLELGDSAVYFCASSQEGWALGEKLFFGSGTQLSVL.

CDR3 sequence reads: CASSLAAGSLQETQYF. This chain uses TRBV27 with TRBJ2-5. Germline V CDR1 and CDR2: MNHEY, SMNVEV (reference sequence). This CDR3 is built from 16 residues.

This rearrangement joins TRBV18 to TRBJ1-2. The CDR3 is made up of 13 amino acids. CDR1 is KGHSH, CDR2 LQKENI, per germline. CDR3: CASSPRERLEDTF. The full variable domain, rest sourced from reference TRBV18 and TRBJ1-2, is NAGVMQNPRHLVRRRGQEARLRCSPMKGHSHVYWYRQLPEEGLKFMVYLQKENIIDESGMPKERFSAEFPKEGPSILRIQQVVRGDSAAYFCASSPRERLEDTFGSGTRLTVV.

CDR3: CASSSASGGAENIQYF. This sequence joins TRBV6-5 and TRBJ2-4; TCRdb selects TRBD2, and the lack of DNA leaves this call unchecked. The CDR3 totals 16 residues. Germline V CDR1 and CDR2: MNHEY, SVGAGI.

The chain carries TRBV20-1 and TRBJ1-4. The CDR3 sequence is 17 residues long. Germline CDR1 is DFQATT and CDR2 is SNEGSKA (reference sequence). CDR3: CSARDFSSGPRTEKLFF.